This passage covers 14 T cell receptor beta chains from one sample sequenced in a study of cytomegalovirus exposure and HLA in healthy donors. PCR involved 60 Vbeta and 13 Jbeta primers. This table comes from immunoSEQ multiplex PCR, and its TCRdb copy is limited to in-frame clones, with some not included. The sample consists of some 150,000 clones, approximately 75% of them appearing once. What was sequenced was PBMCs. These receptors came from a man between 18 and 35 years old in good health and CMV-seronegative.

The rearrangement uses TRBV18 and TRBJ2-7, with 8 bases identical to TRBD1. This CDR3 has 16 amino acids. CDR1 is KGHSH and CDR2 is LQKENI in the germline V gene. J was trimmed by 2 bases and V by 3 bases; bases with no gene match: 9. The CDR3 loop is CASSPTAVTGAYEQYF. CDR3 nucleotide sequence: TGTGCCAGCTCACCCACGGCCGTGACAGGGGCCTACGAGCAGTACTTC. Filled out from reference TRBV18 and TRBJ2-7, the complete variable domain reads NAGVMQNPRHLVRRRGQEARLRCSPMKGHSHVYWYRQLPEEGLKFMVYLQKENIIDESGMPKERFSAEFPKEGPSILRIQQVVRGDSAAYFCASSPTAVTGAYEQYFGPGTRLTVT.

This chain connects TRBV27 to TRBJ1-6, with 10 bases matching TRBD1. V lost 5 bases and J lost 9; bases outside the gene matches: 22. Germline V gene data show CDR1 as MNHEY and CDR2 as SMNVEV (reference sequence). The CDR3 has 20 amino acids. CDR3 nucleotide sequence: TGTGCCAGCAGTCCACTGACAACGGTCGGGCCGGGACAGGGGCGTTCACCCCTCCACTTT. Protein: CASSPLTTVGPGQGRSPLHF.

This clone has just a few counts. This rearrangement joins TRBV4-2 to TRBJ2-1, with 12 nucleotides matching TRBD2. The CDR3 has 18 amino acids. With 0 bases clipped from V and 5 bases from J, the junction kept 8 bases outside the gene matches. CDR1 is LGHNA, CDR2 YNFKEQ, per germline. CDR3 amino acids: CASSQDFLAGGLDNEQFF. For the CDR3, the DNA is TGTGCCAGCAGCCAAGATTTTCTAGCGGGGGGGCTCGACAATGAGCAGTTCTTC.

V is TRBV28 and J is TRBJ1-2; possible D gene TRBD1, 5 bases. V lost 7 bases and J lost 3, with 21 bases in between. Germline CDR1 is MDHEN and CDR2 is SYDVKM. The length of the CDR3 is 16 residues. The CDR3 sequence is CASTRGGEQGDYGYTF. The CDR3 DNA follows: TGTGCCAGCACAAGAGGCGGGGAGCAAGGGGACTATGGCTACACCTTC.

This clone was observed a few times. The chain couples TRBV4-3 to TRBJ1-5; no reliable D call. The CDR3 extends over 17 amino acids. Germline values: CDR1 LGHNA, CDR2 YSLEER. V was shortened by 0 bases and J by 7 bases, with 19 bases between the two germline ends. The CDR3 is CASSQERTANSGQPQHF. Here the CDR3 DNA reads TGCGCCAGCAGCCAAGAAAGGACCGCGAACTCGGGGCAGCCCCAGCATTTT.

The chain uses TRBV5-6 and TRBJ2-5; D possibly corresponds to TRBD1 (6 bases). V shed 0 bases and J shed 5 bases, with 14 bases lying between them. CDR3 length: 15 amino acids. Per germline, CDR1 SGHDT and CDR2 YYEEEE. The CDR3 here is CASSLDRVGGETQYF. In DNA form, the CDR3 reads TGTGCCAGCAGCTTGGACAGGGTAGGGGGTGAGACCCAGTACTTC.

The V and J genes are TRBV18 and TRBJ1-1, with D unresolved. V was clipped by 3 bases and J by 7 bases, with 9 bases between them. Germline lookup yields CDR1 KGHSH and CDR2 LQKENI. The CDR3 totals 12 residues. In DNA, the CDR3 is TGTGCCAGCTCACCGGTGGAGGGTGAAGCTTTCTTT. It yields the protein CASSPVEGEAFF.

The rearrangement uses TRBV4-1 and TRBJ1-4; tentatively, D is TRBD1 (6 bases). The germline CDR1 and CDR2 sequences are MGHRA and YSYEKL. The CDR3 has 14 residues. The V end lost 4 bases, the J end lost 8 bases, and 14 bases lay between the germline ends. As DNA, the CDR3 is TGCGCCAGCAGCCTCTACAGGGATCGAGAAAAACTGTTTTTT. It encodes CASSLYRDREKLFF.

J is TRBJ2-5 and V is TRBV9, with 8 bases matching TRBD2. The CDR3 contains 14 residues. Germline assignment: CDR1 SGDLS and CDR2 YYNGEE. After removal of 3 bases from V and 2 bases from J, the junction contained 3 bases not matched to a gene. Written as DNA, the CDR3 is TGTGCCAGCAGCGGTCGGGGGGGGCAAGAGACCCAGTACTTC. Amino acid sequence: CASSGRGGQETQYF.

V gene TRBV4-2 combines with J gene TRBJ1-4; D ambiguous. CDR3 length equals 14 residues. Per the germline V gene, CDR1 is LGHNA and CDR2 is YNFKEQ. With 2 bases removed from V and 4 bases from J, the gap between germline ends came to 8 bases. CDR3 sequence reads: CASSQLLGNEKLFF. Written as DNA, the CDR3 is TGTGCCAGCAGCCAACTTCTCGGTAATGAAAAACTGTTTTTT.

The gene calls are TRBV11-2 and TRBJ1-2; 9 positions agree with TRBD1. After removal of 4 bases from V and 8 bases from J, the junction contained 14 bases not matched to a gene. Germline V gives CDR1 SGHAT, CDR2 FQNNGV. The CDR3 is 16 amino acids. Written as DNA, the CDR3 is TGTGCCAGCAGCTCCTGGGGATTACAGGGGGCCCGAGGCTACACCTTC. Its protein is CASSSWGLQGARGYTF. The whole variable domain, remainder taken from reference TRBV11-2 and TRBJ1-2, is EAGVAQSPRYKIIEKRQSVAFWCNPISGHATLYWYQQILGQGPKLLIQFQNNGVVDDSQLPKDRFSAERLKGVDSTLKIQPAKLEDSAVYLCASSSWGLQGARGYTFGSGTRLTVV.

V and J are TRBV10-1 and TRBJ2-2, with D unclear. Germline V gene sequence: CDR1 WNHNN, CDR2 SYGVQD (reference sequence). Trimming left V 10 bases short and J 0 bases short, with 9 bases between. The CDR3 consists of 13 residues. In DNA form, the CDR3 reads TGCGCCACCCTGAGTACGAACACCGGGGAGCTGTTTTTT. This encodes CATLSTNTGELFF.

This clone was observed a few times. The chain is built from TRBV4-1 and TRBJ1-1; D is uncertain. V lost 1 base and J lost 4, with 13 bases in between. The CDR3 spans 15 residues. From germline, CDR1 is MGHRA and CDR2 YSYEKL. The CDR3 DNA sequence: TGCGCCAGCAGCCAAGTTATCTCGGGGAGCACTGAAGCTTTCTTT. This translates into CASSQVISGSTEAFF.

Here the CDR3 reads CASRPYGTGRSDTQYF. The CDR3 DNA sequence: TGTGCCAGTAGACCCTACGGGACAGGGAGGTCAGATACGCAGTATTTT. V is TRBV19 and J is TRBJ2-3; 9 nucleotides agree with TRBD1. V lost 6 bases to trimming and J lost 4 bases; unmatched junction nucleotides: 11. The CDR3 has 16 amino acids. Germline V gives CDR1 LNHDA, CDR2 SQIVND (reference sequence).